This T cell receptor beta chain was profiled in a study of T-cell memory formation after mild COVID-19. MiXCR, applied by TCRdb to the 5' RACE reads, yields one record per CDR3 protein. The data hold more than 300,000 distinct CDR3 sequences, with 20% to 25% observed a single time. Concerning this clonotype itself: No antigen is known for it.

Study-wide results and limits: Researchers found some responding clones in pre-infection memory, a sign that cross-reactive memory joined.

Trimming took 6 bases from V and 3 from J; bases not matched to a gene: 1. The CDR3 has 13 amino acids. Germline-derived CDR1 and CDR2 are SGHTA and FQGNSA. The source of this sequence is a man aged 18 to 35 who had mild COVID-19 (a few samples of this study predate the infection). Cell type and time point are not known. Sequenced input: PBMCs or a T cell subset sorted from them (not recorded which). The chain is built from TRBV7-2 and TRBJ2-3, with 9 bases that match TRBD1. CDR3 protein: CASRGTGTDTQYF. CDR3 coding DNA: TGTGCCAGCAGGGGGACAGGGACAGATACGCAGTATTTT.